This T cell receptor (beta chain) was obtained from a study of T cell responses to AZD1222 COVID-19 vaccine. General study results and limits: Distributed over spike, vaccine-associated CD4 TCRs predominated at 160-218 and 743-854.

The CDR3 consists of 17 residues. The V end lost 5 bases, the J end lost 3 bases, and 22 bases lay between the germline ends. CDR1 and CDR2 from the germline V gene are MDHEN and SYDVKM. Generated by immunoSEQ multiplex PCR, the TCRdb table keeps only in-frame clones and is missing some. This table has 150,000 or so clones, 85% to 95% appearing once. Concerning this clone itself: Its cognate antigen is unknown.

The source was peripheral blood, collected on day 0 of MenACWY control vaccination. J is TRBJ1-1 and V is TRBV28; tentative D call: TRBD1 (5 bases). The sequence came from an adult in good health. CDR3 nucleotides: TGTGCCAGCAGTGCCTCGGAATATAGGTTGGGGGACACTGAAGCTTTCTTT. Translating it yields CASSASEYRLGDTEAFF.